This TCR beta chain emerged from a study of molecular identifiers for immune sequencing clone quantification. Study results and limitations: More than 98% of effector molecules, versus under 1% of naive-cell molecules, belonged to clones above 20 RNA copies.

Every naive CD8 library was made from between about 17,000 and 1,000,000 sorted cells with 10%, 30% or 50% RNA. Both previously described methods and listed TCR primers were employed to make bulk TCR libraries. One entry per CDR3 protein, called by TCRdb with MiXCR from the PCR reads. The sample lists more than 250,000 distinct CDR3 sequences; roughly 23% were seen once. This CDR3 contains 15 residues. Germline V lookup: CDR1 SGHRS, CDR2 YFSETQ. Unmatched junction bases numbered 5, after V lost 0 bases and J lost 4 bases. This clonotype has ten or more counts. The antigen is unknown. J is TRBJ2-3 and V is TRBV5-1; TRBD1 aligns across 7 bases. Sequencing was done on a sample of naive CD8+ T cells from blood, with Jurkat cell RNA spiked in. Sample subset: FACS-sorted CD8+CD4-CCR7+CD45RA+ naive T cells. The TCR originated in a human donor in good health. Some libraries in this study had Jurkat cell RNA spiked in. The CDR3 protein is CASSLVEGAADTQYF. Here the CDR3 DNA reads TGCGCCAGCAGCTTGGTCGAGGGGGCGGCAGATACGCAGTATTTT.